The 6 T cell receptor beta chains presented below share a single source sample, sequenced in a study of blood T cells in healthy people across ages. PCR was performed a second time for about 7 to 12 cycles using a sample-barcoded 5' primer and a J-beta primer mix. TCRdb independently ran MiXCR on the 5' RACE reads; one entry per CDR3 protein. The sample consists of hundreds of thousands of distinct CDR3 sequences, 49% of them appearing once. Sequencing input: blood. The receptors come from a woman aged 55-69 years in good health.

This clonotype has only a few counts. J is TRBJ1-1 and V is TRBV7-9; D unresolved. Trimming took off 5 bases at V and 7 bases at J, with 8 bases between the two ends. Germline assignment: CDR1 SEHNR and CDR2 FQNEAQ (reference sequence). This CDR3 has 11 residues. CDR3 residues: CASSVGVEAFF. The CDR3 coding sequence is TGTGCCAGCAGCGTCGGGGTTGAAGCTTTCTTT. The variable domain in full, with the rest retrieved from reference TRBV7-9 and TRBJ1-1, is DTGVSQNPRHKITKRGQNVTFRCDPISEHNRLYWYRQTLGQGPEFLTYFQNEAQLEKSRLLSDRFSAERPKGSFSTLEIQRTEQGDSAMYLCASSVGVEAFFGQGTRLTVV.

This clonotype was counted a few times. The chain links TRBV13 to TRBJ2-3, with TRBD2 as a possible D gene (6 bases). CDR1 PRHDT and CDR2 FYEKMQ come from the germline V gene (reference sequence). This CDR3 is built from 17 residues. V was cut by 3 bases and J by 5 bases, with 21 bases left in between. The CDR3 region is CASSFLGGSGVEDTQYF. Written as DNA, the CDR3 is TGTGCCAGCAGCTTCTTGGGCGGGTCGGGAGTAGAAGATACGCAGTATTTT.

A remark on this clonotype: At one boundary the junction diverges from the germline segment, which might be a read error. The chain recombines TRBV4-2 with TRBJ2-3; TRBD2 might be the D (5 bases). From germline, CDR1 is LGHNA and CDR2 YNFKEQ. CDR3 size: 18 residues. The CDR3 here is CASGQGRGSRSGTDTQYF. The CDR3 DNA reads as TGTGCCAGCGGCCAAGGCCGGGGAAGTAGGTCGGGCACAGATACGCAGTATTTT.

In nucleotides, the CDR3 is TGCGCCAGCAGCTTGGGTTCGAAGGGGGCGCGGAGCACAGATACGCAGTATTTT. Residues: CASSLGSKGARSTDTQYF. V usage is TRBV5-1 and J usage is TRBJ2-3; 7 bases are shared with TRBD1. Germline V CDR1 and CDR2: SGHRS, YFSETQ. Trimming cost V 0 bases and J 0 bases; bases outside gene matches: 10. The CDR3 has 18 residues.

V gene TRBV4-3 combines with J gene TRBJ2-1; tentative D call: TRBD2 (6 bases). Per the germline V gene, CDR1 is LGHNA and CDR2 is YSLEER. V was cut by 1 base and J by 4 bases, with 17 bases left in between. The CDR3 loop spans 17 amino acids. The DNA of the CDR3 is TGCGCCAGCAGCCAAGCTCCCCTGAGCGGGCTTTACAATGAGCAGTTCTTC. This codes for CASSQAPLSGLYNEQFF.

The chain couples TRBV29-1 to TRBJ1-1; TRBD1 matches 7 bases. CDR1 SQVTM and CDR2 ANQGSEA come from the germline V gene. The CDR3 runs to 13 residues. V shed 4 bases and J 1 base; nucleotides not matched to a gene: 3. The CDR3 coding sequence is TGCAGCGTTGGACAGGGCGGGAACACTGAAGCTTTCTTT. It yields the protein CSVGQGGNTEAFF.